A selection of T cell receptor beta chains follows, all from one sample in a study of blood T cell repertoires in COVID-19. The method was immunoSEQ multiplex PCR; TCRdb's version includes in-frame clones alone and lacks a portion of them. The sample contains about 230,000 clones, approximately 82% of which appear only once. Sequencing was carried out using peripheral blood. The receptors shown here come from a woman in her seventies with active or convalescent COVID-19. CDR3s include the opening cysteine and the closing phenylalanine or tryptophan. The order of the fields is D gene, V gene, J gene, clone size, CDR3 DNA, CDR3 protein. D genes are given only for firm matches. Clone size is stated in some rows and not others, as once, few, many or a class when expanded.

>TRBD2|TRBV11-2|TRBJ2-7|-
TGTGCCAGCAGCTTGGGGGGACTAGCGGGGCTCTTCGAGCAGTACTTC
CASSLGGLAGLFEQYF
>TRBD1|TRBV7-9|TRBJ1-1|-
TGTGCCAACAGCTCCTCCGGGACAGAGGGTGAAGCTTTCTTT
CANSSSGTEGEAFF
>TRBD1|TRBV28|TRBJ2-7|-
TGTGCCAGCAGTTTGTATTTCCGGGACAGGGGTGGCTACGAGCAGTACTTC
CASSLYFRDRGGYEQYF
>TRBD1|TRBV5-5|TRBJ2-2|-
TGTGCCAGCAGCAGAAGACAGGGGGCGGACACCGGGGAGCTGTTTTTT
CASSRRQGADTGELFF
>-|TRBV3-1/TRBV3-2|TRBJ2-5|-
TGTGCCAGCAGCCAAGGTACGGGTCAACAAGAGACCCAGTACTTC
CASSQGTGQQETQYF
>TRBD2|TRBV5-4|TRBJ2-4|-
TGTGCCAGCAGCTCGGGACTAGCCCTAAACATTCAGTACTTC
CASSSGLALNIQYF
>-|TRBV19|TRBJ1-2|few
TGTGCCAGTAGTATAGATCCCACACGTCTCGATCATGGCTACACCTTC
CASSIDPTRLDHGYTF
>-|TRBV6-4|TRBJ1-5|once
TGTGCCAGCAGTGACACTAAGTCTTGGGAGCCCCAGCATTTT
CASSDTKSWEPQHF
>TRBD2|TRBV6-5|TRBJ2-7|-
TGTGCCAGCAGGATAGCGGGAGAAGTCTACGAGCAGTACTTC
CASRIAGEVYEQYF
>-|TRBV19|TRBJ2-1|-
TGTGCCAGTAGTGCCGCCAGCGGCTCCTACAATGAGCAGTTCTTC
CASSAASGSYNEQFF
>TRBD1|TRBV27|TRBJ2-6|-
TGTGCCAGCAGTGCGAACAGGGGCTCTGGGGCCAACGTCCTGACTTTC
CASSANRGSGANVLTF
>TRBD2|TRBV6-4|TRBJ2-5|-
TGTGCCAGCGGACTAGCGGGCAAAAAAGAGACCCAGTACTTC
CASGLAGKKETQYF
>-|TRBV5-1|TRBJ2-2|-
TGCGCCAGCACGAGGGTAGATAGCGCCGGGGAGCTGTTTTTT
CASTRVDSAGELFF
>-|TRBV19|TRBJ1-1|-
TGTGCCAGTAGTATTAGTGGCGGGGGTGAAGCTTTCTTT
CASSISGGGEAFF
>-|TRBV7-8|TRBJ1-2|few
TGTGCAGTTACGGGGGGGGCTATGCACTATGGCTACACCTTC
CAVTGGAMHYGYTF
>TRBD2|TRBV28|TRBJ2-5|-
TGTGCCAGCAATATAGCGGGAGGCCAAGAGACCCAGTACTTC
CASNIAGGQETQYF
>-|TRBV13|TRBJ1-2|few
TGTGCCAGCAGCTTAGACAGGGCCCCTGGCTACACCTTC
CASSLDRAPGYTF
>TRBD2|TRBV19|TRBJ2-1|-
TGTGCCAGTCAGCGAACTAGCGGGTTCTACAATGAGCAGTTCTTC
CASQRTSGFYNEQFF
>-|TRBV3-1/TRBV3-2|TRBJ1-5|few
TGTGCCAGCAGCAACGTGGGGGCCAATCAGCCCCAGCATTTT
CASSNVGANQPQHF
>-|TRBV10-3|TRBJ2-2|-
TGTGCCAGCCTCCGTGCGGCGAACACCGGGGAGCTGTTTTTT
CASLRAANTGELFF
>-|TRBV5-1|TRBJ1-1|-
TGCGCCAGCAGCACACAGGGGAACACTGAAGCTTTCTTT
CASSTQGNTEAFF
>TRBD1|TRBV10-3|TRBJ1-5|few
TGTGCCATCATCTCCGGGACAGGCGGAAGAATCTATAGCAATCAGCCCCAGCATTTT
CAIISGTGGRIYSNQPQHF
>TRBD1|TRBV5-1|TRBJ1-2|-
TGCGCCAGCAGCGCGGACAGGGACTATGGCTACACCTTC
CASSADRDYGYTF